The T cell receptor beta chain described here comes from a study of blood T cell repertoires in COVID-19 (dated by TCRdb to the early 2020s). As for the study more broadly: Samples from collaborators originated in the United States, Italy and Spain and spanned both the acute and convalescent phases of COVID-19. The material from the prospective study consisted of cDNA or gDNA derived from T cells, B-cell-depleted T cells, or PBMCs. Where HLA class I and class II types were available, the types were taken from metadata supplied by the sample provider, not from assay-based typing. The repertoires were released in a freely available public database meant as a resource for research on the immune response to SARS-CoV-2. Samples came from the ongoing ImmuneRACE study (first 160 participants) plus 1,254 subjects from 6 global collaborators. The dataset comprised deeply sampled blood TCRbeta repertoires from subjects exposed to, actively infected with, or recovered from COVID-19. Sample metadata almost always included a de-identified subject ID, COVID-19 status, age in years and sex. On the study overall, not on this receptor specifically: Clinical and demographic metadata were provided uncurated, with the amount varying by source and participant.

The germline V gene supplies CDR1 MNHEY and CDR2 SVGAGI. The CDR3 goes from the cysteine to the phenylalanine over 14 residues. Kept here is only the CDR3 DNA, which spans 42 bases and is read in frame from base 1. V sheds 4 bases and J sheds 8 bases, leaving 14 bases between their ends. Whole blood was collected in K2EDTA tubes by collaborating institutions according to the institutions' own protocols. For TCRbeta analysis, collaborators shipped samples as frozen whole blood, isolated PBMCs, or DNA extracted from either of those sample types. To note about this clone: Which antigen it targets is not known. No base-level quality is on record; no much larger clone is a single base apart.

The immunoSEQ Assay, a bias-controlled multiplex PCR, was used to amplify TCRbeta CDR3 regions from genomic DNA. The authors processed their data as follows. Nucleated cell counts per sample were estimated from amplification of reference gene primers within the assay. Sequence reads were collapsed and filtered to measure the absolute abundance of every unique TCRbeta CDR3 rearrangement. Productive Simpson clonality was computed per sample as the square root of Simpson's diversity index over productive rearrangements. The immuneACCESS repertoire file appears here via TCRdb, limited to in-frame rearrangements. These files lack a portion of the clones; in checked studies, under half of the deficit traces to unresolved V genes, and the cause of the others is not known. V and J calls and clone size come straight from that table; D and trimming were deduced from the DNA. This sample holds more than 250,000 clones; about 82% were observed only once. In total, the top ten clones hold approximately 5.1% of the sample.

Specimen: peripheral blood. This clonotype was obtained from a man aged 45 to 65 with active or convalescent COVID-19. The V and J segments used are TRBV6-5 and TRBJ1-4, with no D gene named confidently. The nucleotide sequence is TGTGCCAGCAGTTCGAACATCGTGGTCGAAAAACTGTTTTTT. The resulting protein is CASSSNIVVEKLFF.